These 25 T cell receptor beta chains share one sample of origin, sequenced in a study of blood T cell repertoires in COVID-19 (dated by TCRdb to the early 2020s). Libraries were made using the immunoSEQ multiplex PCR assay. TCRdb stores this immuneACCESS table with in-frame sequences only. Part of the clones is absent; in the studies checked, under half of the shortfall reflects unresolved V genes, and no reason is known for the rest. The sample table contains about 200,000 clones; only one count was recorded for approximately 78% of them. The ten largest make up over 7% of the sample. The source material was peripheral blood. The source of these receptors is a woman older than 75 with COVID-19, enrolled during active disease.

The chain couples TRBV29-1 to TRBJ2-5; D perhaps matches TRBD1 (9 bases). Germline V CDR1 and CDR2: SQVTM, ANQGSEA. V lost 2 bases and J lost 1, with 26 bases in between. This CDR3 is 19 amino acids long. Written as DNA, the CDR3 is TGCAGCGTTGAACCGTGGACAGGGGCTAGCGGGCTACCCCAAGAGACCCAGTACTTC. Translation gives CSVEPWTGASGLPQETQYF.

A few counts support this clone. The chain couples TRBV11-1 to TRBJ2-5, with unresolved D. Germline CDR1 SGHAT, CDR2 FQDESV (reference sequence). V shed 5 bases and J shed 1 base, with 11 bases lying between them. This CDR3 spans 14 amino acids. The DNA of the CDR3 is TGTGCCAGCAGCATTCTGGGCGTCCAAGAGACCCAGTACTTC. This encodes CASSILGVQETQYF.

In this sample, this clone turned up many times. The chain couples TRBV7-9 to TRBJ2-7; 10 nucleotides align to TRBD1. With V trimmed by 5 bases and J by 4 bases, 8 bases remained unmatched. Germline CDR1 reads SEHNR; CDR2 reads FQNEAQ (reference sequence). The CDR3 is 15 amino acids. DNA for the CDR3: TGTGCCAGCAGCGCAAGGACAGGGGGAGGTTACGAGCAGTACTTC. Translated, it gives CASSARTGGGYEQYF.

This chain uses TRBV2 with TRBJ2-2; 10 bases match TRBD2. Germline-derived CDR1 and CDR2 are SNHLY and FYNNEI. V lost 5 bases, J lost 1 base, and 1 base stayed unmatched. The CDR3 has 15 residues. The CDR3: CASSRLAGNTGELFF. DNA of the CDR3: TGTGCCAGCAGTCGACTAGCGGGGAACACCGGGGAGCTGTTTTTT.

J is TRBJ2-3 and V is TRBV7-2; perhaps TRBD2 as D (5 bases). Germline V gives CDR1 SGHTA, CDR2 FQGNSA. The CDR3 consists of 15 residues. V was shortened by 5 bases and J by 6 bases, with 18 bases between the two germline ends. DNA for the CDR3: TGTGCCAGCAGCCCGGACTTTCCCAGAGCGGATACGCAGTATTTT. This sequence encodes CASSPDFPRADTQYF.

This clone was seen more than once but under ten times. The chain couples TRBV15 to TRBJ2-3; D ambiguous. The V and J ends lost 2 bases and 6 bases respectively, with 12 bases between them. Germline V gene lookup returns CDR1 LNHNV and CDR2 YYDKDF (reference sequence). CDR3 length: 14 residues. CDR3 residues: CATSRPAEYDTQYF. The CDR3 DNA follows: TGTGCCACCAGCAGACCTGCGGAGTACGATACGCAGTATTTT. Combining the CDR3 with reference TRBV15 and TRBJ2-3 gives the whole variable domain DAMVIQNPRYQVTQFGKPVTLSCSQTLNHNVMYWYQQKSSQAPKLLFHYYDKDFNNEADTPDNFQSRRPNTSFCFLDIRSPGLGDTAMYLCATSRPAEYDTQYFGPGTRLTVL.

The rearrangement uses TRBV5-1 and TRBJ1-2; TRBD1 agrees at 8 bases. V was clipped by 3 bases and J by 4 bases; unmatched bases: 14. Germline V gives CDR1 SGHRS, CDR2 YFSETQ. There are 17 residues in the CDR3. The CDR3 DNA follows: TGCGCCAGCAGCTGGCCTACTGGGACAGGCATGGCCTATGGCTACACCTTC. Protein: CASSWPTGTGMAYGYTF.

V is TRBV7-2 and J is TRBJ1-4; D unresolved. The ends were cut back, 5 bases at V and 8 bases at J, with 15 bases in the middle. From germline, CDR1 is SGHTA and CDR2 FQGNSA. The CDR3 is made up of 14 amino acids. CDR3 DNA: TGTGCCAGCAGCCCTGGGCCACCAGAGGAAAAACTGTTTTTT. Residues: CASSPGPPEEKLFF.

The chain carries TRBV29-1 and TRBJ1-2; 9 bases map to TRBD1. Trimming removed 7 bases from V and 2 bases from J; junction bases left unmatched: 5. This CDR3 spans 13 amino acids. The V gene's germline CDR1 is SQVTM and CDR2 ANQGSEA. The CDR3 DNA is TGCAGCGCTGGGACAGGGAAAAACTATGGCTACACCTTC. Residues: CSAGTGKNYGYTF.

In this sample, this clone turned up a few times. This rearrangement joins TRBV4-1 to TRBJ2-3, with a tentative D call TRBD2 (6 bases). The CDR3 is 13 residues long. Germline lookup yields CDR1 MGHRA and CDR2 YSYEKL. V was pared by 0 bases and J by 15 bases, with 16 bases between. The CDR3 sequence is CASSQELGGMLYF. The CDR3, as DNA: TGCGCCAGCAGCCAAGAGTTAGGCGGGATGTTATATTTT.

This sequence joins TRBV6-5 and TRBJ1-1; D unresolved. Germline V gives CDR1 MNHEY, CDR2 SVGAGI. With 8 bases removed from V and 4 bases from J, the gap between germline ends came to 14 bases. There are 13 residues in the CDR3. CDR3 in DNA: TGTGCCAGCCCGTCGCAGGCCGGCACTGAAGCTTTCTTT. Residues: CASPSQAGTEAFF.

A word on this clone: At one end, the junction sequence differs from germline, possibly due to a read error. The rearrangement uses TRBV28 and TRBJ2-1; D unresolved. This CDR3 is 13 amino acids long. In germline, CDR1 is MDHEN, CDR2 SYDVKM. This CDR3 reads CASSPDNSRPPIF. In DNA form, the CDR3 reads TGTGCCAGCAGTCCCGACAATTCTCGGCCTCCCATCTTC. Drawing the rest from reference TRBV28 and TRBJ2-1, the complete variable domain is DVKVTQSSRYLVKRTGEKVFLECVQDMDHENMFWYRQDPGLGLRLIYFSYDVKMKEKGDIPEGYSVSREKKERFSLILESASTNQTSMYLCASSPDNSRPPIFGPGTRLTVL.

The chain joins TRBV6-4 to TRBJ2-5; 10 bases map to TRBD2. The CDR3 contains 15 residues. V was clipped by 3 bases and J by 2 bases; unmatched bases: 3. Germline-derived CDR1 and CDR2 are MRHNA and SNTAGT. The CDR3 spells CASSESSGGQETQYF. DNA for the CDR3: TGTGCCAGCAGTGAGTCTAGCGGGGGTCAAGAGACCCAGTACTTC.

V is TRBV10-3 and J is TRBJ2-2; 10 bases align to TRBD2. The CDR3 contains 16 residues. Germline V lookup: CDR1 ENHRY, CDR2 SYGVKD. The J segment lost 1 base and the V segment lost 4 bases, leaving 3 bases of the junction unmatched. CDR3 bases: TGTGCCATCAGTGGGGCTAGCGGGGGGAACACCGGGGAGCTGTTTTTT. Its translation is CAISGASGGNTGELFF.

Regarding this clone: Other DNA sequences within the sample encode an identical CDR3. This chain connects TRBV6-1 to TRBJ1-2, with D perhaps matching TRBD1 (5 bases). Germline V lookup: CDR1 MNHNS, CDR2 SASEGT. The CDR3 is 14 residues long. The V end was cut by 0 bases, the J end by 4 bases, with 9 bases between. CDR3 sequence reads: CASSEASGVYGYTF. The CDR3 DNA sequence: TGTGCCAGCAGTGAAGCATCGGGGGTCTATGGCTACACCTTC.

CDR3 residues: CASSDVRETQYF. CDR3 nucleotides: TGTGCCAGCAGTGATGTACGGGAGACCCAGTACTTC. The genes are TRBV6-4 and TRBJ2-5; D call uncertain. The length of the CDR3 is 12 residues. V lost 3 bases and J lost 5, with 7 bases in between. The germline CDR1 and CDR2 sequences are MRHNA and SNTAGT.

The chain uses TRBV21-1 and TRBJ2-3; the table names TRBD2, a call not compared with the DNA. TRBV21-1 is termed a pseudogene. CDR3 length: 16 residues. The CDR3 is CASSKGRGVATDTQYF. The CDR3 region has the DNA TGTGCCAGCAGCAAAGGGCGCGGGGTAGCTACAGATACGCAGTATTTT.

The chain carries TRBV6-6 and TRBJ1-6, with D tentatively TRBD1 (6 bases). V was clipped by 5 bases and J by 7 bases, with 12 bases between them. Germline CDR1 is MNHNY and CDR2 is SVGAGI (reference sequence). This CDR3 has 14 amino acids. As DNA, the CDR3 is TGTGCCAGCAGTCAGCACAGGGAAAATTCACCCCTCCACTTT. The encoded protein is CASSQHRENSPLHF.

The J gene is TRBJ2-3, the V gene TRBV6-5; the D gene is possibly TRBD2 (5 bases). CDR1 is MNHEY, CDR2 SVGAGI, per germline. The CDR3 is 15 amino acids. Trimming stripped 3 bases from V and 1 base from J, with 11 bases between. The CDR3: CASSYRRRGTDTQYF. CDR3 nucleotides: TGTGCCAGCAGTTATAGACGGCGGGGCACAGATACGCAGTATTTT.

This sequence joins TRBV28 and TRBJ1-3, with 11 bases matching TRBD1. Germline CDR1 and CDR2: MDHEN and SYDVKM. The V gene end was trimmed by 0 bases and the J gene end by 2 bases; junction bases not matched to a gene: 0. This CDR3 spans 16 amino acids. CDR3 protein: CASSLWGQGAGNTIYF. Written as DNA, the CDR3 is TGTGCCAGCAGTTTATGGGGACAGGGGGCTGGAAACACCATATATTTT. The full variable domain, completed using reference TRBV28 and TRBJ1-3, is DVKVTQSSRYLVKRTGEKVFLECVQDMDHENMFWYRQDPGLGLRLIYFSYDVKMKEKGDIPEGYSVSREKKERFSLILESASTNQTSMYLCASSLWGQGAGNTIYFGEGSWLTVV.

The chain combines TRBV9 with TRBJ2-7; 12 bases are a match to TRBD2. V shed 4 bases, J shed 7 bases, and the junction held 9 bases outside the gene matches. This CDR3 region has 15 residues. The germline gives CDR1 SGDLS, CDR2 YYNGEE. The CDR3 here is CASSHLAGGFGEQYF. CDR3 in DNA: TGTGCCAGCAGCCACCTAGCGGGAGGGTTTGGAGAGCAGTACTTC.

This chain links TRBV6-4 with TRBJ1-2; TRBD1 matches 7 bases. J gave up 2 bases and V 7 bases, and 10 bases lay outside the gene matches. There are 15 residues in the CDR3. The germline gives CDR1 MRHNA, CDR2 SNTAGT. The CDR3 reads CASKRRTGENYGYTF. CDR3 bases: TGTGCCAGCAAACGCCGGACAGGCGAGAACTATGGCTACACCTTC.

Written as DNA, the CDR3 is TGTGCCAGCAGCGAGGGGACCGGACAGGGGGCATACGAGCAGTACTTC. It translates to CASSEGTGQGAYEQYF. V usage is TRBV9 and J usage is TRBJ2-7, with 11 bases lining up with TRBD1. This CDR3 comprises 16 residues. After removal of 3 bases from V and 4 bases from J, the junction contained 9 bases not matched to a gene. CDR1 and CDR2 from the germline V gene are SGDLS and YYNGEE.

The V gene is TRBV7-2, the J gene TRBJ2-7; D gene ambiguous. The V and J ends lost 5 bases and 5 bases respectively, with 7 bases between them. Germline assignment: CDR1 SGHTA and CDR2 FQGNSA. The CDR3 is made up of 11 amino acids. CDR3 bases: TGTGCCAGCAGCCAGTCAAACGAGCAGTACTTC. Encoded protein: CASSQSNEQYF.

This clone was found a few times. V usage is TRBV12-2 and J usage is TRBJ1-6. TRBV12-2 is given as a pseudogene. The CDR3 has 17 amino acids. This CDR3 reads CASRLLGPGGACSPLHF. The CDR3 DNA reads as TGTGCAAGTCGCTTATTGGGGCCAGGCGGGGCTTGTTCACCCCTCCACTTT.